The 22 T cell receptor beta chains given below trace back to one sample, sequenced in a study of cytomegalovirus exposure and HLA in healthy donors. The primer mix had 60 Vbeta and 13 Jbeta primers. Using immunoSEQ multiplex PCR, the repertoire was profiled, and TCRdb retains in-frame clones only, with some absent. The data contain around 200,000 clones, roughly 68% of them seen just once; the ten biggest clones take up 2.5% to 3%. Specimen: PBMCs. The receptors stem from a man between 40 and 49 years old in good health and CMV-seropositive.

The CDR3 protein is CATNTNSKETQYF. The CDR3 bases are TGTGCTACGAACACAAATTCAAAAGAGACCCAGTACTTC. The J gene is TRBJ2-5, the V gene TRBV28, with D unclear. The V gene's germline CDR1 is MDHEN and CDR2 SYDVKM. The CDR3 contains 13 residues.

There are a few counts of this clone. The chain joins TRBV6-1 to TRBJ1-4, with a tentative D call TRBD1 (5 bases). Deletions cut 6 bases from V and 8 bases from J, with 19 bases between. Looked up from germline, CDR1 is MNHNS and CDR2 is SASEGT. The CDR3 has 15 residues. The CDR3 region has the DNA TGTGCCAGCAGGACGGGAGCATCCGGGGGAGAAAAACTGTTTTTT. Translated, it gives CASRTGASGGEKLFF.

The chain joins TRBV19 to TRBJ1-6; D is possibly TRBD1 (6 bases). The germline V gene has CDR1 LNHDA and CDR2 SQIVND (reference sequence). The CDR3 totals 14 residues. With 10 bases removed from V and 13 bases from J, the gap between germline ends came to 23 bases. In DNA form, the CDR3 reads TGTGCCACAACCCCAACAGGGTTTGGCTCGCCCCTCCACTTT. Encoded protein: CATTPTGFGSPLHF.

This clone has only one observation. This chain connects TRBV7-2 to TRBJ2-2; weak D call: TRBD2 (5 bases). The CDR3 is 15 residues long. Germline V gene data show CDR1 as SGHTA and CDR2 as FQGNSA. V was trimmed by 3 bases and J by 4 bases, leaving 12 bases between them. The CDR3 sequence: CASSFRGYSTGELFF. Here the CDR3 DNA reads TGTGCCAGCAGCTTCCGCGGGTATAGCACCGGGGAGCTGTTTTTT.

The CDR3 reads CASSAGRVNSPLHF. In nucleotides, the CDR3 is TGTGCCAGCAGCGCCGGGCGGGTTAATTCACCCCTCCACTTT. The V call is TRBV6-5, the J call TRBJ1-6; D is undetermined. The CDR3 has 14 residues. The V end lost 6 bases, the J end lost 6 bases, and 12 bases lay between the germline ends. The germline V gene has CDR1 MNHEY and CDR2 SVGAGI.

This clone was counted only a few times. The chain carries TRBV6-4 and TRBJ2-2, with 11 bases lining up with TRBD2. Germline lookup yields CDR1 MRHNA and CDR2 SNTAGT. V gave up 9 bases and J gave up 5 bases; unmatched junction bases: 2. The CDR3 consists of 13 residues. For the CDR3, the DNA is TGTGCCAGTAGACTAGCGGGGACCGGGGAGCTGTTTTTT. Translated, it gives CASRLAGTGELFF.

The rearrangement links TRBV5-4 to TRBJ2-1, with D possibly being TRBD1 (5 bases). V lost 4 bases and J 0 bases, leaving 11 bases between the germline ends. CDR1 is SGHNT, CDR2 YYREEE, per germline (reference sequence). The CDR3 has 15 amino acids. CDR3 in amino acids: CASSPDSRSYNEQFF. The CDR3 DNA reads as TGTGCCAGCAGCCCAGACAGCCGCTCCTACAATGAGCAGTTCTTC.

The rearrangement links TRBV5-1 to TRBJ2-3, with a weak D call TRBD2 (6 bases). V lost 4 bases to trimming and J lost 3 bases, with 18 bases between them. The CDR3 length is 16 residues. The germline V gene encodes CDR1 SGHRS and CDR2 YFSETQ. The CDR3 DNA sequence: TGCGCCAGCAGCCCCTCCGGGCGGGGAGGAACAGATACGCAGTATTTT. Amino acid sequence: CASSPSGRGGTDTQYF.

The chain links TRBV5-8 to TRBJ1-2; tentative D call: TRBD1 (6 bases). V was trimmed by 4 bases and J by 0 bases, leaving 10 bases between them. CDR1 and CDR2 from the germline V gene are SGHTS and YDEGEE. The CDR3 extends over 14 amino acids. The CDR3 coding sequence is TGTGCCAGCAGCCTCAGGGGAGCTAACTATGGCTACACCTTC. Translating gives CASSLRGANYGYTF.

The chain recombines TRBV2 with TRBJ2-5; TRBD2 matches at 11 bases. This CDR3 has 12 residues. The J segment lost 13 bases and the V segment lost 0 bases, leaving 1 base of the junction unmatched. CDR1 SNHLY and CDR2 FYNNEI come from the germline V gene. CDR3: CASSEAGTSGYF. The CDR3 coding sequence is TGTGCCAGCAGTGAAGCGGGGACTAGCGGGTACTTC.

As DNA, the CDR3 is TGTGCCAGCACCCATCTCAGGCTTATTGGCTACACCTTC. This translates into CASTHLRLIGYTF. V usage is TRBV5-6 and J usage is TRBJ1-2; no firm D call. V was cut by 6 bases and J by 7 bases, with 16 bases left in between. The germline V gene has CDR1 SGHDT and CDR2 YYEEEE. The CDR3 covers 13 residues. Filled out from reference TRBV5-6 and TRBJ1-2, the complete variable domain reads DAGVTQSPTHLIKTRGQQVTLRCSPKSGHDTVSWYQQALGQGPQFIFQYYEEEERQRGNFPDRFSGHQFPNYSSELNVNALLLGDSALYLCASTHLRLIGYTFGSGTRLTVV.

This CDR3 reads CASSLEAVYSGNTIYF. In DNA, the CDR3 is TGTGCCAGCAGCTTAGAAGCCGTTTACTCTGGAAACACCATATATTTT. This rearrangement joins TRBV7-9 to TRBJ1-3, with D unclear. The CDR3 is 16 amino acids. Germline CDR1 is SEHNR and CDR2 is FQNEAQ (reference sequence). Between the trimmed V and J ends, which lost 1 base and 0 bases, there was a span of 10 bases. The full variable domain, rest sourced from reference TRBV7-9 and TRBJ1-3, is DTGVSQNPRHKITKRGQNVTFRCDPISEHNRLYWYRQTLGQGPEFLTYFQNEAQLEKSRLLSDRFSAERPKGSFSTLEIQRTEQGDSAMYLCASSLEAVYSGNTIYFGEGSWLTVV.

The rearrangement links TRBV5-4 to TRBJ2-5; 10 bases map to TRBD2. Germline V gene data show CDR1 as SGHNT and CDR2 as YYREEE (reference sequence). The V segment lost 3 bases and the J segment 1 base; nucleotides outside the gene matches: 6. There are 16 residues in the CDR3. The CDR3 protein is CASSSLAGVPQETQYF. DNA for the CDR3: TGTGCCAGCAGCTCCCTAGCGGGGGTTCCCCAAGAGACCCAGTACTTC.

This clone was recorded a few times. The chain recombines TRBV7-2 with TRBJ1-5; possible D gene TRBD1, 5 bases. The V end was cut by 7 bases, the J end by 4 bases, with 17 bases between. The CDR3 consists of 15 residues. Germline V gene data show CDR1 as SGHTA and CDR2 as FQGNSA. The CDR3 loop reads CASTLTGGWNQPQHF. CDR3 DNA: TGTGCCAGCACCCTAACGGGGGGTTGGAATCAGCCCCAGCATTTT.

The gene calls are TRBV5-1 and TRBJ1-4, with a tentative D call TRBD1 (6 bases). CDR1 SGHRS and CDR2 YFSETQ come from the germline V gene. V was shortened by 3 bases and J by 5 bases, with 11 bases between the two germline ends. This CDR3 is built from 14 residues. The CDR3 loop is CASSWGHSNEKLFF. The DNA of the CDR3 is TGCGCCAGCAGCTGGGGACACAGCAATGAAAAACTGTTTTTT.

The chain is built from TRBV4-1 and TRBJ2-3; no clear D. Germline V CDR1 and CDR2: MGHRA, YSYEKL. V lost 1 base and J lost 0, with 8 bases in between. There are 15 residues in the CDR3. CDR3 amino acids: CASSQAFPSTDTQYF. CDR3 nucleotide sequence: TGCGCCAGCAGCCAAGCCTTTCCTAGCACAGATACGCAGTATTTT.

V gene TRBV5-8 combines with J gene TRBJ2-1, with no clear D. V lost 2 bases and J 0 bases, leaving 9 bases between the germline ends. CDR1 and CDR2 from the germline V gene are SGHTS and YDEGEE. This CDR3 is built from 15 residues. The CDR3 loop is CASSFDSGSYNEQFF. DNA for the CDR3: TGTGCCAGCAGCTTTGACTCGGGCTCCTACAATGAGCAGTTCTTC.

This clone has only a few counts. V gene TRBV28 combines with J gene TRBJ1-1; 8 positions match TRBD1. The CDR3 has 15 residues. Trimming took 8 bases from V and 0 from J; bases not matched to a gene: 8. Germline V lookup: CDR1 MDHEN, CDR2 SYDVKM. CDR3 nucleotides: TGTGCCAGCGGGGGCAGGGGGCGCATGAACACTGAAGCTTTCTTT. Its translation is CASGGRGRMNTEAFF. Variable domain in full (rest from reference TRBV28 and TRBJ1-1): DVKVTQSSRYLVKRTGEKVFLECVQDMDHENMFWYRQDPGLGLRLIYFSYDVKMKEKGDIPEGYSVSREKKERFSLILESASTNQTSMYLCASGGRGRMNTEAFFGQGTRLTVV.

V is TRBV5-1 and J is TRBJ2-1; weak D call: TRBD2 (6 bases). The germline gives CDR1 SGHRS, CDR2 YFSETQ. The germline V and J ends were trimmed by 4 bases and 11 bases, with 16 bases remaining between them. CDR3 size: 13 residues. CDR3 protein: CASSTTRLDKQFF. CDR3 in DNA: TGCGCCAGCAGCACGACCCGACTAGATAAGCAGTTCTTC.

This clone was recorded once. The chain uses TRBV15 and TRBJ2-7; TRBD2 matches 7 bases. Germline CDR1 and CDR2: LNHNV and YYDKDF (reference sequence). The junction had 6 bases not matched to a gene; V was cut back by 1 base and J by 3 bases. This CDR3 spans 15 amino acids. DNA of the CDR3: TGTGCCACCAGCAGAGCCTCCGGGGGGTTCTACGAGCAGTACTTC. Translated, it gives CATSRASGGFYEQYF. The full variable domain, its missing parts supplied by reference TRBV15 and TRBJ2-7, is DAMVIQNPRYQVTQFGKPVTLSCSQTLNHNVMYWYQQKSSQAPKLLFHYYDKDFNNEADTPDNFQSRRPNTSFCFLDIRSPGLGDTAMYLCATSRASGGFYEQYFGPGTRLTVT.

V and J are TRBV7-2 and TRBJ1-5; TRBD1 matches 9 bases. The CDR3 covers 16 residues. Germline loops: CDR1 SGHTA, CDR2 FQGNSA. V shed 5 bases, J shed 2 bases, and the junction held 7 bases outside the gene matches. CDR3 nucleotide sequence: TGTGCCAGCAGCCCCACCCGGACAGGGGGCAATCAGCCCCAGCATTTT. It is translated as CASSPTRTGGNQPQHF.

The chain has TRBV27 and TRBJ2-3; 8 positions match TRBD1. Looked up from germline, CDR1 is MNHEY and CDR2 is SMNVEV (reference sequence). V gave up 6 bases and J gave up 0 bases; unmatched junction bases: 8. The CDR3 covers 16 residues. For the CDR3, the DNA is TGTGCCAGCAGCCCACCTAGGACAGGGAGCACAGATACGCAGTATTTT. Its protein is CASSPPRTGSTDTQYF.